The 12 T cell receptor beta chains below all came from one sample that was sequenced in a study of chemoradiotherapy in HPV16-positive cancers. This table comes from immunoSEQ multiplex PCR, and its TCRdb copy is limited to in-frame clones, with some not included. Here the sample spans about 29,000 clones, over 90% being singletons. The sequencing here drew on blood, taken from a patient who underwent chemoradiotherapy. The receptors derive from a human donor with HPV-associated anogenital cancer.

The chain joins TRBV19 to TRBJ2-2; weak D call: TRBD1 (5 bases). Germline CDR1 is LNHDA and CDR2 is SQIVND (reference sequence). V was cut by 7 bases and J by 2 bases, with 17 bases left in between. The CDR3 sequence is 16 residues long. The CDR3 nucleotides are TGTGCCAGTATCTCCAGCCGGACACTCAACACCGGGGAGCTGTTTTTT. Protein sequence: CASISSRTLNTGELFF.

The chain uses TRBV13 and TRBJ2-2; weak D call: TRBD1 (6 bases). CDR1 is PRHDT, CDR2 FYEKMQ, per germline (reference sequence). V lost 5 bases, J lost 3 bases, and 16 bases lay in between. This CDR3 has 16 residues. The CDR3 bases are TGTGCCAGCAGCCTCAGGGGCCAGCTGTACACCGGGGAGCTGTTTTTT. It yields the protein CASSLRGQLYTGELFF.

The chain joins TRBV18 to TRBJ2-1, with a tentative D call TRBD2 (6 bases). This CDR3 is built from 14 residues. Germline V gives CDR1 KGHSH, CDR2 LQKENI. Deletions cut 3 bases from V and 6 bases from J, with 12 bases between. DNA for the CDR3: TGTGCCAGCTCACCTGGAGGGGTAGGCAATGAGCAGTTCTTC. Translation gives CASSPGGVGNEQFF. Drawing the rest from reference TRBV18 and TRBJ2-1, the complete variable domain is NAGVMQNPRHLVRRRGQEARLRCSPMKGHSHVYWYRQLPEEGLKFMVYLQKENIIDESGMPKERFSAEFPKEGPSILRIQQVVRGDSAAYFCASSPGGVGNEQFFGPGTRLTVL.

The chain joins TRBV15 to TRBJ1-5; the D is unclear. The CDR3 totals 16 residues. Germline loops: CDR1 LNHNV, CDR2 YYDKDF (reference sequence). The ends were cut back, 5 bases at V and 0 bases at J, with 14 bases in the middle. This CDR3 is CATSFSRTYSNQPQHF. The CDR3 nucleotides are TGTGCCACCAGCTTCAGTCGGACCTATAGCAATCAGCCCCAGCATTTT.

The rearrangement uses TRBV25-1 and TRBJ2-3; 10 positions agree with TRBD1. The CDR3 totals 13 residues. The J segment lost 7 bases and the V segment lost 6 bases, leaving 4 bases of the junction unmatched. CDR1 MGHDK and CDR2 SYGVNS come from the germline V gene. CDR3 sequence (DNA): TGTGCCAGCAGGACAGGGGGCGCGAATACGCAGTATTTT. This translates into CASRTGGANTQYF.

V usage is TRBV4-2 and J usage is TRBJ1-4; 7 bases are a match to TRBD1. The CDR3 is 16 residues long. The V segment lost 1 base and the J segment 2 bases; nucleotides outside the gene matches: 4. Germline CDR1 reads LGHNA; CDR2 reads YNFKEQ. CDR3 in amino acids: CASSQVPGQTNEKLFF. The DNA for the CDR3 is TGTGCCAGCAGCCAAGTACCGGGACAGACTAATGAAAAACTGTTTTTT.

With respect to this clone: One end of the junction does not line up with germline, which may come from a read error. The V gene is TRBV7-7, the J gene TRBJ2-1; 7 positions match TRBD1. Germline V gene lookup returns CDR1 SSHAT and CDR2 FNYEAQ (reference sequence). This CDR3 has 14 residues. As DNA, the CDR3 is TGTGCCAGCAGCCCCGGGACAGACTACAATGAGCAATTCTTC. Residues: CASSPGTDYNEQFF.

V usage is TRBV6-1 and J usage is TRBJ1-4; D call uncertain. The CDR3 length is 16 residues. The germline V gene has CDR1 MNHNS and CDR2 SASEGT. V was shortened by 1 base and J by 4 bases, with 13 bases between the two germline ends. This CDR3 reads CASSEGHGLFNEKLFF. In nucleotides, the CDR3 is TGTGCCAGCAGTGAAGGTCACGGACTATTTAATGAAAAACTGTTTTTT.

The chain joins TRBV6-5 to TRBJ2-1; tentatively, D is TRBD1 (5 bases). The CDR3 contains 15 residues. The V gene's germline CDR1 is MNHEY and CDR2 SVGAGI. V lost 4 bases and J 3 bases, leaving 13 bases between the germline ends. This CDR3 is CASSFSPGHYNEQFF. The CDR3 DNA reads TGTGCCAGCAGTTTCTCACCAGGGCACTACAATGAGCAGTTCTTC.

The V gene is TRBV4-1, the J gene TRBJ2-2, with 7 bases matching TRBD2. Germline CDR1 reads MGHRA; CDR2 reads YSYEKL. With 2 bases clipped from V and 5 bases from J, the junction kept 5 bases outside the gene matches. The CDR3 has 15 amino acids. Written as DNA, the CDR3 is TGCGCCAGCAGCCAACGGGACTATATTACCGGGGAGCTGTTTTTT. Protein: CASSQRDYITGELFF.

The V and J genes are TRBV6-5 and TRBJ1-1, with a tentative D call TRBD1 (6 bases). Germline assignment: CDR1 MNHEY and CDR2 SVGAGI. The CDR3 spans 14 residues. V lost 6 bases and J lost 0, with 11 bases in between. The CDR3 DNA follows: TGTGCCAGCAGGCCGACAGGAGTGAACACTGAAGCTTTCTTT. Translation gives CASRPTGVNTEAFF.

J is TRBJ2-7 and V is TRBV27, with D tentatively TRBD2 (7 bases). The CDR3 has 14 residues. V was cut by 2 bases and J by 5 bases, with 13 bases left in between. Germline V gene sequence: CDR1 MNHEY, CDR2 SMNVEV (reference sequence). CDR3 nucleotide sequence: TGTGCCAGCAGTTTAAGGGGGGGGGTCCACGAGCAGTACTTC. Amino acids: CASSLRGGVHEQYF.